Only a few counts were recorded for the clone carrying this T cell receptor beta chain. This specimen comes from a study of T-cell memory formation after mild COVID-19. 5'RACE, which relied on constant-segment primers, yielded TCR alpha and TCR beta cDNA libraries carrying sample barcodes and UMIs. TCRdb reprocessed the 5' RACE reads via MiXCR and lists one record per CDR3 protein. There are about 240,000 distinct CDR3 sequences in the sample; over 8.5% occur only once, and around 21% lies in the top ten. Trimming stripped 7 bases from V and 1 base from J, with 12 bases between. Per the germline V gene, CDR1 is KGHDR and CDR2 is SFDVKD. The CDR3 spans 14 residues.

V usage is TRBV24-1 and J usage is TRBJ1-1, with a possible D match to TRBD1 (6 bases). Material: PBMCs or a T cell subset sorted from them (not recorded which). This clonotype was obtained from a man aged 18 to 35 who had mild COVID-19 (a few samples of this study predate the infection). Cell type and time point are not known. CDR3 amino acids: CATRPTGQNTEAFF. The CDR3 nucleotides are TGTGCCACCAGACCCACAGGGCAGAACACTGAAGCTTTCTTT.